The 17 T cell receptor beta chains given below trace back to one sample, sequenced in a study of glioma-infiltrating T cells (dated by TCRdb to the mid-2010s). Instrument on record: Illumina MiSeq. The iRepertoire nested amplicon-rescue multiplex PCR (arm-PCR) platform was used to amplify TCR alpha and beta CDR3 regions from RNA. TCRdb reanalyzed the raw reads on its own, using fastp at Q25 for trimming and MiXCR for clone calling, and kept in-frame beta chains. For every CDR3 protein sequence, its rows merge into one entry that carries the most common genes and DNA. This sample lists 90,000 to 100,000 distinct CDR3 sequences; 35% to 45% were detected once. 35% to 40% of the sample goes to the ten largest clones. The sequenced material came from glioma tissue, nonneoplastic brain tissue, or PBMCs (not recorded which). All receptors come from a human donor with low-grade glioma or glioblastoma, undergoing nonglioma brain surgery, or in good health (not recorded which).

This clonotype was observed many times. One end of the junction is discordant with germline, which a read error may explain. The chain recombines TRBV20-1 with TRBJ2-7, with D tentatively TRBD1 (6 bases). In germline, CDR1 is DFQATT, CDR2 SNEGSKA (reference sequence). CDR3 length equals 16 residues. The CDR3 protein is CSARDQIGGVVYEQCF. The CDR3, as DNA: TGCAGTGCTAGAGATCAAATAGGGGGAGTCGTCTACGAGCAGTGCTTC.

This clonotype appeared many times. The rearrangement uses TRBV3-1 and TRBJ2-5, with D tentatively TRBD1 (5 bases). V was pared by 2 bases and J by 2 bases, with 9 bases between. CDR1 is LGHDT, CDR2 YNNKEL, per germline (reference sequence). The CDR3 is made up of 14 amino acids. The CDR3 here is CASSQSRGQETQYF. The CDR3 coding sequence is TGTGCCAGCAGCCAATCAAGGGGACAAGAGACCCAGTACTTC.

This clonotype was observed at least ten times. The rearrangement uses TRBV2 and TRBJ2-4; D gene ambiguous. The length of the CDR3 is 16 residues. Germline V gene sequence: CDR1 SNHLY, CDR2 FYNNEI. The V gene lost 2 bases and the J gene lost 1 base, with 12 bases spanning the gap. The CDR3 reads CASSELNASAKNIQYF. Written as DNA, the CDR3 is TGTGCCAGCAGTGAACTTAACGCGTCTGCCAAAAACATTCAGTACTTC.

In this sample, this clonotype turned up many times. V usage is TRBV19 and J usage is TRBJ1-3; D unclear. Germline V CDR1 and CDR2: LNHDA, SQIVND (reference sequence). Trimming stripped 6 bases from V and 9 bases from J, with 12 bases between. The CDR3 contains 12 residues. The CDR3 bases are TGTGCCAGTAGCCCCACCTGGACCACCATATATTTT. As protein: CASSPTWTTIYF.

This clonotype was observed at least ten times. DNA for the CDR3: TGCAGCGTTTGGGGGGTTAGCGGGAGATACGAGCAGTACTTC. Encoded protein: CSVWGVSGRYEQYF. This rearrangement joins TRBV29-1 to TRBJ2-7; 9 bases agree with TRBD2. CDR1 SQVTM and CDR2 ANQGSEA come from the germline V gene. V gave up 5 bases and J gave up 4 bases; unmatched junction bases: 9. The CDR3 covers 14 residues.

This clonotype was counted many times. V usage is TRBV12-3 or TRBV12-4 and J usage is TRBJ2-2; the D is unclear. CDR3 length: 13 residues. Trimming removed 0 bases at V and 3 bases at J, with 2 bases between. CDR3 DNA: TGTGCCAGCAGTTTAGCCTACACCGGGGAGCTGTTTTTT. Its translation is CASSLAYTGELFF.

Comments on this clonotype: A read error may account for a junction end that differs from germline. In DNA, the CDR3 is TGCGCCAGCAGATTGGTTCTCGCTCACGAGCAGTACTTC. It encodes CASRLVLAHEQYF. The J gene is TRBJ2-7, the V gene TRBV5-1; D gene unclear. CDR3 length: 13 amino acids. From germline, CDR1 is SGHRS and CDR2 YFSETQ.

This clonotype was recorded at least ten times. The rearrangement uses TRBV18 and TRBJ2-7; TRBD1 is a possible D gene (7 bases). In germline, CDR1 is KGHSH, CDR2 LQKENI. The ends were cut back, 3 bases at V and 3 bases at J, with 12 bases in the middle. The CDR3 extends over 14 amino acids. Written as DNA, the CDR3 is TGTGCCAGCTCACCGGGGACAGCGGGCTACGAGCAGTACTTC. Amino acids: CASSPGTAGYEQYF.

As to this clonotype: One end of the junction varies from germline; a read error may be responsible. The J gene is TRBJ2-3, the V gene TRBV27; D might be TRBD2 (6 bases). This CDR3 region has 18 residues. Germline V gene lookup returns CDR1 MNHEY and CDR2 SMNVEV (reference sequence). The CDR3 DNA reads TGTTCCAGCAGTTTCGGTGGGCTAGCGCGGGGTTCGACAGATACGCAGTATTTT. Its protein is CSSSFGGLARGSTDTQYF.

This clonotype appeared many times. The chain combines TRBV20-1 with TRBJ2-1, with 8 positions matching TRBD1. Germline V gives CDR1 DFQATT, CDR2 SNEGSKA (reference sequence). Trimming took 0 bases from V and 8 from J; bases not matched to a gene: 9. The CDR3 loop spans 15 amino acids. CDR3 amino acids: CSARDSRQGRDEQFF. The DNA of the CDR3 is TGCAGTGCTAGAGACTCACGACAGGGGCGGGATGAGCAGTTCTTC.

This sequence joins TRBV7-9 and TRBJ2-7; no firm D call. Germline CDR1 is SEHNR and CDR2 is FQNEAQ (reference sequence). V shed 0 bases and J shed 7 bases, with 10 bases lying between them. The CDR3 has 13 amino acids. CDR3 DNA: TGTGCCAGCAGCTTAGCCGCCGCTGGGGAGCAGTACTTC. It encodes CASSLAAAGEQYF.

In this sample, this clonotype turned up many times. V usage is TRBV7-3 and J usage is TRBJ2-3, with D hard to call. The germline CDR1 and CDR2 sequences are SGHTA and FQGTGA. The CDR3 covers 14 residues. With 5 bases removed from V and 0 bases from J, the gap between germline ends came to 9 bases. CDR3 region: CASSHPPSTDTQYF. Written as DNA, the CDR3 is TGTGCCAGCAGCCACCCGCCGAGCACAGATACGCAGTATTTT.

This clonotype has at least ten counts. This rearrangement joins TRBV5-4 to TRBJ2-3; D is possibly TRBD2 (5 bases). V dropped 4 bases and J dropped 5 bases, with 11 bases sitting between them. Looked up from germline, CDR1 is SGHNT and CDR2 is YYREEE (reference sequence). The CDR3 contains 13 residues. CDR3 in DNA: TGTGCCAGCAGCACGGGGTTTCGAGATACGCAGTATTTT. Translation: CASSTGFRDTQYF. The full variable domain, completed using reference TRBV5-4 and TRBJ2-3, is ETGVTQSPTHLIKTRGQQVTLRCSSQSGHNTVSWYQQALGQGPQFIFQYYREEENGRGNFPPRFSGLQFPNYSSELNVNALELDDSALYLCASSTGFRDTQYFGPGTRLTVL.

With regard to this clonotype: A much larger clone lies a single base off, so this may be a read error. The genes are TRBV3-1 and TRBJ2-1; D is tentatively TRBD1 or TRBD2 (6 bases each). This CDR3 contains 17 residues. In germline, CDR1 is LGHDT, CDR2 YNNKEL (reference sequence). The ends were cut back, 1 base at V and 13 bases at J, with 26 bases in the middle. CDR3 DNA sequence: TGTGCCAGCAGCCAAGGAGCCCTCACGGGGGCCCAAGAGACCCAGTTCTTC. Encoded protein: CASSQGALTGAQETQFF.

In its sample, this clonotype was seen many times. This CDR3 is CASSPLEDWQPQHF. CDR3 sequence (DNA): TGTGCCAGCAGCCCCTTGGAGGATTGGCAGCCCCAGCATTTT. This chain links TRBV7-9 with TRBJ1-5; no clear D. The CDR3 is made up of 14 amino acids. V lost 5 bases to trimming and J lost 7 bases, with 15 bases between them. The germline V gene encodes CDR1 SEHNR and CDR2 FQNEAQ (reference sequence).

The chain recombines TRBV7-6 with TRBJ2-3; D not resolved. The ends were cut back, 1 base at V and 1 base at J, with 12 bases in the middle. This CDR3 has 16 residues. Germline lookup yields CDR1 SGHVS and CDR2 FNYEAQ. This CDR3 is CASSLGRKAGTDTQYF. DNA for the CDR3: TGTGCCAGCAGCTTAGGCAGGAAGGCCGGCACAGATACGCAGTATTTT.

This clonotype has ten or more counts. V usage is TRBV7-2 and J usage is TRBJ1-1; TRBD1 matches at 8 bases. The length of the CDR3 is 14 residues. After removal of 5 bases from V and 4 bases from J, the junction contained 6 bases not matched to a gene. The germline V gene encodes CDR1 SGHTA and CDR2 FQGNSA. The CDR3 DNA reads as TGTGCCAGCAGCCCAGACAGGGGTCGCACTGAAGCTTTCTTT. As protein: CASSPDRGRTEAFF.